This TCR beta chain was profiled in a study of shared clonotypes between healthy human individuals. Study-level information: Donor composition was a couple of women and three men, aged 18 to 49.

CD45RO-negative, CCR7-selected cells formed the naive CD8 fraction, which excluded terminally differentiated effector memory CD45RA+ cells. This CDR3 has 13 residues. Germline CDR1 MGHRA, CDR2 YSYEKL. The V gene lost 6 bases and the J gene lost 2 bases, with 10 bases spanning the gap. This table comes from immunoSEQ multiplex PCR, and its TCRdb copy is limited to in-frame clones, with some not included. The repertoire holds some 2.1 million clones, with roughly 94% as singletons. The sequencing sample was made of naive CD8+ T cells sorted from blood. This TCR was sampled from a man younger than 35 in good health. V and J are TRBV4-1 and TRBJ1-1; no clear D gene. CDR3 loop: CASRTERNTEAFF. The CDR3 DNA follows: TGCGCCAGCAGAACAGAGAGAAACACTGAAGCTTTCTTT.